This TCR beta chain was documented in a study of radiation and T cells in renal cell carcinoma. Clones were read by immunoSEQ multiplex PCR, and TCRdb kept only the in-frame ones, dropping some. The sample has about 77,000 clones, approximately 87% seen once; the top ten hold about 2.5%. The CDR3 runs 15 residues. V was pared by 2 bases and J by 0 bases, with 7 bases between. Per germline, CDR1 SGHDN and CDR2 FVKESK. The time point: blood 4 weeks post-SBRT, at nephrectomy. Treatment of the sample: 15 Gy SBRT to primary tumor, nephrectomy 4 weeks later. This clonotype was obtained from a woman aged 55-69 years with renal cell carcinoma. V is TRBV14 and J is TRBJ1-4; no clear D. The sequences come from blood, collected from a patient whose treatment included radiotherapy and nephrectomy. CDR3 sequence: CASSQIGATNEKLFF. The CDR3 nucleotides are TGTGCCAGCAGCCAAATCGGTGCAACTAATGAAAAACTGTTTTTT. The whole variable domain, remainder taken from reference TRBV14 and TRBJ1-4, is EAGVTQFPSHSVIEKGQTVTLRCDPISGHDNLYWYRRVMGKEIKFLLHFVKESKQDESGMPNNRFLAERTGGTYSTLKVQPAELEDSGVYFCASSQIGATNEKLFFGSGTQLSVL.